Described below is a single T cell receptor (beta chain) sequence and its context. The V gene end was trimmed by 6 bases and the J gene end by 4 bases; junction bases not matched to a gene: 5. Germline V lookup: CDR1 MDHEN, CDR2 SYDVKM. CDR3 length: 14 residues. Sequencing was performed with immunoSEQ multiplex PCR; in TCRdb, only in-frame clones are kept and a portion is missing. The sample records hundreds of thousands of clones, 65% to 90% being singletons. This specimen comes from a study of blood T cell repertoires in COVID-19. Study context: COVID-19 samples collected from the United States, Italy and Spain covered acute and convalescent phases. Sources were T cells, B-cell-depleted T cells, or PBMCs; the material itself was cDNA or gDNA.

V usage is TRBV28 and J usage is TRBJ2-7; 11 bases line up with TRBD2. The material sequenced was peripheral blood. This receptor was identified in a man between 50 and 59 years old with COVID-19, enrolled during active disease. Written as DNA, the CDR3 is TGTGCCAGCAGGCTTAGCGGGGGGGCATACGAGCAGTACTTC. This translates into CASRLSGGAYEQYF.